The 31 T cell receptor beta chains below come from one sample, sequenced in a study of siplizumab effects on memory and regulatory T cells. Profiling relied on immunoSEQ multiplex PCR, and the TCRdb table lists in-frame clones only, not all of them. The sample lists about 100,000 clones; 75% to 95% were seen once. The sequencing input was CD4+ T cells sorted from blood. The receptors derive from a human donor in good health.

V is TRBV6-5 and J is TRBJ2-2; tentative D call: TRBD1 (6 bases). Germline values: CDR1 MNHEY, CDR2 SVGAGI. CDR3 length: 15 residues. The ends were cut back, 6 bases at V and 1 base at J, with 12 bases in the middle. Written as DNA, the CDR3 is TGTGCCAGCAGAGCCCAAGGGGGGAACACCGGGGAGCTGTTTTTT. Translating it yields CASRAQGGNTGELFF.

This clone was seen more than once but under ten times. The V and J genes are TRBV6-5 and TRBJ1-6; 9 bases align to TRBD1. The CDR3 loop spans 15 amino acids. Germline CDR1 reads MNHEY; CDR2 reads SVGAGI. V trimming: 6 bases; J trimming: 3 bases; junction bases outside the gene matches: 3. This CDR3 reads CASRQGANYNSPLHF. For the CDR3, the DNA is TGTGCCAGCAGACAGGGGGCGAACTATAATTCACCCCTCCACTTT.

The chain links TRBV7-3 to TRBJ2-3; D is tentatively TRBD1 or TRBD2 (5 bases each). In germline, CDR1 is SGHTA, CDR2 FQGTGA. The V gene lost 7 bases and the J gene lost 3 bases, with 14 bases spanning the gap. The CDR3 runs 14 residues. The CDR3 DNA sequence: TGTGCCAGCAACCCCGGGACCGGGACAGATACGCAGTATTTT. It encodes CASNPGTGTDTQYF.

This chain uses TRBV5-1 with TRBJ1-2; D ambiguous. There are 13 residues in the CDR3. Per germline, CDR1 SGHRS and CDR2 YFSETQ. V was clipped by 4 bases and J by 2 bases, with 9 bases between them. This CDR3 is CASSPEANYGYTF. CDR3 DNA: TGCGCCAGCAGCCCGGAGGCGAACTATGGCTACACCTTC.

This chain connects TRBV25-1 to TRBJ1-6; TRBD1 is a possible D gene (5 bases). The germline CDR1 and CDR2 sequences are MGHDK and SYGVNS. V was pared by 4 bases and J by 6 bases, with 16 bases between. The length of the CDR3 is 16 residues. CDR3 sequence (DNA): TGTGCCAGCAGTGTAACTGGGGGGGGAGGTAATTCACCCCTCCACTTT. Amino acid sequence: CASSVTGGGGNSPLHF.

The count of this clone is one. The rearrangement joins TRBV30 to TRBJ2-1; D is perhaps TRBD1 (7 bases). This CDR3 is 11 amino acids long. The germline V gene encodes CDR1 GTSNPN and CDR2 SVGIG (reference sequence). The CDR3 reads CASTGRNEQFF. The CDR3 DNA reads TGTGCTTCGACAGGGAGGAATGAGCAGTTCTTC.

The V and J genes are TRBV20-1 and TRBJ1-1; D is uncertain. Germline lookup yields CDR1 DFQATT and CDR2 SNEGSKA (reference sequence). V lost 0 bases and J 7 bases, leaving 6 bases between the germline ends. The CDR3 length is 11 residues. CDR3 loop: CSARDTYEAFF. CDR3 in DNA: TGCAGTGCTAGAGATACCTATGAAGCTTTCTTT.

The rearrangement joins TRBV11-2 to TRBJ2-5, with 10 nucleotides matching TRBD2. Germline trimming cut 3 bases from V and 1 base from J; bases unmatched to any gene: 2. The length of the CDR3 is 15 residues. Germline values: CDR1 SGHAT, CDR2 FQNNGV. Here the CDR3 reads CASSFSGGPQETQYF. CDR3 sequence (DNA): TGTGCCAGCAGCTTTAGCGGGGGGCCCCAAGAGACCCAGTACTTC.

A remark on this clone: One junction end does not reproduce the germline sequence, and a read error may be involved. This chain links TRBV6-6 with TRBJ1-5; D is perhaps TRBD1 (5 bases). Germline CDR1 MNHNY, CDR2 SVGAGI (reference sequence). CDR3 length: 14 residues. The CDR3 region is CASSYLDSTQPQHF. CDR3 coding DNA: TGTGCCAGCAGTTATCTTGACAGCACTCAGCCCCAGCATTTT.

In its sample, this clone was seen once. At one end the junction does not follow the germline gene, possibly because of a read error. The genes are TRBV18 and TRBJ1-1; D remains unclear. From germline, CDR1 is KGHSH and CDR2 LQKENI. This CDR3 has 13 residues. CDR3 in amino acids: CASSPQTGTEGFF. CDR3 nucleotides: TGTGCCAGCTCACCACAGACGGGCACTGAAGGTTTCTTT. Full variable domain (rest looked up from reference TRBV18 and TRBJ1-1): NAGVMQNPRHLVRRRGQEARLRCSPMKGHSHVYWYRQLPEEGLKFMVYLQKENIIDESGMPKERFSAEFPKEGPSILRIQQVVRGDSAAYFCASSPQTGTEGFFGQGTRLTVV.

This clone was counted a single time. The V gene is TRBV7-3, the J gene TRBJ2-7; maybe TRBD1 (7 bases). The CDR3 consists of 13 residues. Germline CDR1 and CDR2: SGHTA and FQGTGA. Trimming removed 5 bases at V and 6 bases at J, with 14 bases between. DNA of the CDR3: TGTGCCAGCAGCCCGAGGCAGGGGGGCGAGCAGTACTTC. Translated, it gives CASSPRQGGEQYF.

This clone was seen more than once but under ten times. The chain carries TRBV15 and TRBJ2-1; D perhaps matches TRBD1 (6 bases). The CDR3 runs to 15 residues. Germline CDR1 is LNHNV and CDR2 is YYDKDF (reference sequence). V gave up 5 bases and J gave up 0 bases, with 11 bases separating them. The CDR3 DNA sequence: TGTGCCACCAGCGACCGGGACACCTCCTACAATGAGCAGTTCTTC. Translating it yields CATSDRDTSYNEQFF. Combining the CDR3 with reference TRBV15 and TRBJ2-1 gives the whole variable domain DAMVIQNPRYQVTQFGKPVTLSCSQTLNHNVMYWYQQKSSQAPKLLFHYYDKDFNNEADTPDNFQSRRPNTSFCFLDIRSPGLGDTAMYLCATSDRDTSYNEQFFGPGTRLTVL.

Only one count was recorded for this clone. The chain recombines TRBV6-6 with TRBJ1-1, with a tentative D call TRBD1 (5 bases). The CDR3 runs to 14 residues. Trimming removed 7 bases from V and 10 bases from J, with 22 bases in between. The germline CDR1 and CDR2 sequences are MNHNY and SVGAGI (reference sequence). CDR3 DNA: TGTGCCAGCATGTGGACAAATGGCGCACAAGGAGCTTTCTTT. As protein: CASMWTNGAQGAFF.

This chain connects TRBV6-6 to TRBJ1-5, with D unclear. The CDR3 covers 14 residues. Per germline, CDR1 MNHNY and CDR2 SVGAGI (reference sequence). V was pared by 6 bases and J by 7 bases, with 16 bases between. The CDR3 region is CASSIWAGFQPQHF. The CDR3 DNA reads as TGTGCCAGCAGCATTTGGGCGGGGTTCCAGCCCCAGCATTTT.

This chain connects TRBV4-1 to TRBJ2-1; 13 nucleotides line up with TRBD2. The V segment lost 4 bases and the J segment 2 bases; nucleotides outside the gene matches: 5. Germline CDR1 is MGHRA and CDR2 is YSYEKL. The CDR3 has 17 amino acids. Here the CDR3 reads CASSRGGLAGAYNEQFF. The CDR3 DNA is TGCGCCAGCAGCCGAGGTGGACTAGCGGGGGCCTACAATGAGCAGTTCTTC.

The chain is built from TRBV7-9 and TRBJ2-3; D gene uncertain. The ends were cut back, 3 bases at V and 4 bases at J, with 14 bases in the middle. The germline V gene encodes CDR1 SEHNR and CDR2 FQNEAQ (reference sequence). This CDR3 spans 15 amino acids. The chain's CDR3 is CASSFRAGSADTQYF. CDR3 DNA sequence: TGTGCCAGCAGCTTTAGAGCTGGGTCGGCAGATACGCAGTATTTT.

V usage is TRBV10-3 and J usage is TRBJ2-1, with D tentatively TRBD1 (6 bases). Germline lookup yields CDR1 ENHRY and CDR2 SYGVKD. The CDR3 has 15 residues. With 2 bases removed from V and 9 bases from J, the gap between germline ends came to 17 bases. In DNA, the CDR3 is TGTGCCATCAGTGAGCCCCAGGGGTTCTCGACTGAGCAGTTCTTC. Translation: CAISEPQGFSTEQFF.

The CDR3 here is CASRQQGTGGTEAFF. The CDR3 DNA reads TGCGCCAGCAGACAACAGGGTACAGGAGGCACTGAAGCTTTCTTT. The chain is built from TRBV5-1 and TRBJ1-1; D is perhaps TRBD1 (6 bases). The CDR3 sequence is 15 residues long. CDR1 is SGHRS, CDR2 YFSETQ, per germline. The ends were cut back, 5 bases at V and 4 bases at J, with 18 bases in the middle.

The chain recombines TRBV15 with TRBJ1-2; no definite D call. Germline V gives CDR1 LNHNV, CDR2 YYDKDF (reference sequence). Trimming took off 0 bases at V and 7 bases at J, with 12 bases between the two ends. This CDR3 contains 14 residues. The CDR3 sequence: CATSRDRQQSGYTF. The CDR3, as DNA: TGTGCCACCAGCAGAGATCGGCAGCAGAGTGGCTACACCTTC.

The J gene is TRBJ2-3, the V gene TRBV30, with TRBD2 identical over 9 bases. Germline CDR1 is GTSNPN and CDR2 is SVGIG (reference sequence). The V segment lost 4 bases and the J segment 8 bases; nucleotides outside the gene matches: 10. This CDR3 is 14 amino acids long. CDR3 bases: TGTGCCTGGAAGGGCGGGGGGGCCGTTGTTACGCAGTATTTT. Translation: CAWKGGGAVVTQYF.

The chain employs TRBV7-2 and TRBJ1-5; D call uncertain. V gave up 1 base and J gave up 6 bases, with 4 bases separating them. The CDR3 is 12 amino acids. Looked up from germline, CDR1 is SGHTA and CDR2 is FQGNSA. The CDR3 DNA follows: TGTGCCAGCAGCTTAGGGGTTCAGCCCCAGCATTTT. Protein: CASSLGVQPQHF.

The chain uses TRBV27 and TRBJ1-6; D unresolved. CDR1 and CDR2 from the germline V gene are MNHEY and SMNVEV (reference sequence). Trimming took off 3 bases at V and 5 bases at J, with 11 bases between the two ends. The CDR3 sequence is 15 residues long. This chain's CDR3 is CASSLKGSNNSPLHF. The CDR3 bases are TGTGCCAGCAGTTTGAAGGGTTCCAATAATTCACCCCTCCACTTT.

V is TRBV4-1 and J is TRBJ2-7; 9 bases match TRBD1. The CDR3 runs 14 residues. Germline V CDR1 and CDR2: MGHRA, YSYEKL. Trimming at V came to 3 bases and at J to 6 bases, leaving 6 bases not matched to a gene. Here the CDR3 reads CASSQGQGRFEQYF. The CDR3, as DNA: TGCGCCAGCAGCCAGGGACAGGGACGGTTCGAGCAGTACTTC.

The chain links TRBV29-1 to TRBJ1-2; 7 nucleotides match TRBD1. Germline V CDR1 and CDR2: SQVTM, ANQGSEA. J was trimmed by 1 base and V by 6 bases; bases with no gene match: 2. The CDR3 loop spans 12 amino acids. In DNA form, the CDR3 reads TGCAGCGTCCAGGGGGTTAACTATGGCTACACCTTC. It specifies CSVQGVNYGYTF.

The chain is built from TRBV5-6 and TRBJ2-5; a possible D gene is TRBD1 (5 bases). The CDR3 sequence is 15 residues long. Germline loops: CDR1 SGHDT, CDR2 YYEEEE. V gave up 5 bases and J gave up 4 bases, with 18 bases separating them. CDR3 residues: CASSSKVGAVETQYF. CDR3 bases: TGTGCCAGCAGTTCAAAAGTAGGGGCCGTAGAGACCCAGTACTTC.

This CDR3 is CSGTDRATDTQYF. As DNA, the CDR3 is TGCAGCGGGACGGACAGGGCCACAGATACGCAGTATTTT. The chain is built from TRBV29-1 and TRBJ2-3, with TRBD1 matching over 8 bases. The V gene end was trimmed by 7 bases and the J gene end by 2 bases; junction bases not matched to a gene: 5. Per the germline V gene, CDR1 is SQVTM and CDR2 is ANQGSEA. This CDR3 contains 13 residues.

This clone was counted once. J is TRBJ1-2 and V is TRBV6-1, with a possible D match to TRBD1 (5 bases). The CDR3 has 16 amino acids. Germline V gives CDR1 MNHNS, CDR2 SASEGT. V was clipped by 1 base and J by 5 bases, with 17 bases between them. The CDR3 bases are TGTGCCAGCAGTGAAGTTCAGCTAGCTGGGGGGTATGGCTACACCTTC. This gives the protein CASSEVQLAGGYGYTF.

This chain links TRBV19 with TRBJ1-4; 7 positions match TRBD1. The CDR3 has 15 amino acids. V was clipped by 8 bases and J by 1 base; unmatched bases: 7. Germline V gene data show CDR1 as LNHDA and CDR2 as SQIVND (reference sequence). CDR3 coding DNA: TGTGCCAGTTCTTATTACAGGGGAACTAATGAAAAACTGTTTTTT. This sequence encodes CASSYYRGTNEKLFF.

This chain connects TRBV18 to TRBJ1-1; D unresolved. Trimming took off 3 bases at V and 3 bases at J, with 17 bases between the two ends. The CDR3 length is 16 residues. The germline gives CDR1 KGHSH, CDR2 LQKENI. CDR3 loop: CASSPTSSPRDTEAFF. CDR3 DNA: TGTGCCAGCTCACCGACAAGTTCCCCGAGGGACACTGAAGCTTTCTTT.

The CDR3 reads CASSTRTGANEQFF. The CDR3 nucleotides are TGTGCCAGCAGTACCCGGACAGGGGCAAATGAGCAGTTCTTC. The chain carries TRBV27 and TRBJ2-1; 9 bases are shared with TRBD1. Germline assignment: CDR1 MNHEY and CDR2 SMNVEV (reference sequence). Trimming cost V 5 bases and J 7 bases; bases outside gene matches: 6. The CDR3 is 14 amino acids.

CDR3 sequence reads: CASSLAGTGAYEQYF. For the CDR3, the DNA is TGTGCCAGCAGCTTAGCAGGAACCGGAGCCTACGAGCAGTACTTC. The V call is TRBV7-9, the J call TRBJ2-7; D not resolved. This CDR3 region has 15 residues. From germline, CDR1 is SEHNR and CDR2 FQNEAQ (reference sequence). V lost 0 bases to trimming and J lost 2 bases, with 11 bases between them. The variable domain in full, completed from reference TRBV7-9 and TRBJ2-7, reads DTGVSQNPRHKITKRGQNVTFRCDPISEHNRLYWYRQTLGQGPEFLTYFQNEAQLEKSRLLSDRFSAERPKGSFSTLEIQRTEQGDSAMYLCASSLAGTGAYEQYFGPGTRLTVT.